Included here is one TCR beta chain sequence, with context. The CDR3 has 19 amino acids. Trimming removed 0 bases from V and 1 base from J; junction bases left unmatched: 8. The germline gives CDR1 SGHDN, CDR2 FVKESK. This sample was taken from a study of blood T cell repertoires in COVID-19. Study overall: In each case, the material was cDNA or gDNA derived from T cells, B-cell-depleted T cells, or PBMCs.

In the authors' workflow: Amplification from reference gene primers served as the basis for estimated nucleated cell counts. Method: immunoSEQ multiplex PCR; TCRdb's copy keeps in-frame clones and lacks some. That table furnishes V, J and clone size, whereas the DNA furnished D and trimming. The sample comprises roughly 290,000 clones, 75% to 90% of which are singletons, and under 2.5% rests with the top ten. Recovery among Cohort 3 donors was established by two negative PCRs, clearance, or symptom resolution. The chain links TRBV14 to TRBJ2-2, with TRBD2 identical over 10 bases. The TCR comes from a man younger than 40 who had recovered from COVID-19. Source material: PBMCs or T cells enriched from blood (not recorded which). CDR3 loop: CASSQDLPRLAGNTGELFF. In DNA form, the CDR3 reads TGTGCCAGCAGCCAAGATCTCCCCCGACTAGCGGGGAACACCGGGGAGCTGTTTTTT.